These 13 T cell receptor beta chains originate from one sample sequenced in a study of response to subunit inactivated influenza vaccine. Via MiXCR, TCRdb re-called the RT-PCR reads, giving one row per CDR3 protein. The sample has about 160,000 distinct CDR3 sequences, about 11% seen once. The sequenced sample was non-naive T cells sorted from PBMCs, obtained about 6 weeks after vaccination. These TCRs come from a man in his forties or fifties who received an inactivated influenza vaccine.

This clonotype turned up a few times. This sequence joins TRBV2 and TRBJ1-4; 9 bases are a match to TRBD1. The germline V gene has CDR1 SNHLY and CDR2 FYNNEI. V shed 5 bases, J shed 5 bases, and the junction held 6 bases outside the gene matches. The CDR3 totals 15 residues. CDR3 sequence: CASSLLGQGNEKLFF. The CDR3 nucleotides are TGTGCCAGCAGTTTGCTGGGACAGGGAAATGAAAAACTGTTTTTT.

This sequence joins TRBV12-3 or TRBV12-4 and TRBJ1-1; D not resolved. Trimming took 10 bases from V and 1 from J, leaving 10 bases between them. There are 12 residues in the CDR3. CDR3 sequence: CATREPNTEAFF. The CDR3 DNA is TGTGCCACCCGGGAGCCGAACACTGAAGCTTTCTTT.

At least ten counts were recorded for this clonotype. This sequence joins TRBV30 and TRBJ2-7; D may be TRBD1 or TRBD2 (5 bases each). CDR3 size: 13 residues. Trimming shortened V by 5 bases and J by 2 bases, and 13 bases separated the two germline ends. Germline CDR1 is GTSNPN and CDR2 is SVGIG (reference sequence). The CDR3 DNA follows: TGTGCCTGGGGAGGTAGGACAACCTACGAGCAGTACTTC. This sequence encodes CAWGGRTTYEQYF. Filled out from reference TRBV30 and TRBJ2-7, the complete variable domain reads SQTIHQWPATLVQPVGSPLSLECTVEGTSNPNLYWYRQAAGRGLQLLFYSVGIGQISSEVPQNLSASRPQDRQFILSSKKLLLSDSGFYLCAWGGRTTYEQYFGPGTRLTVT.

In its sample, this clonotype was seen a few times. This sequence joins TRBV28 and TRBJ2-7, with 8 bases identical to TRBD2. Germline V gene data show CDR1 as MDHEN and CDR2 as SYDVKM. With V trimmed by 8 bases and J by 6 bases, 9 bases remained unmatched. The CDR3 is 13 amino acids. The CDR3 loop is CASSTGLVTEQYF. The CDR3 DNA sequence: TGTGCCAGCTCCACGGGACTAGTGACCGAGCAGTACTTC.

The chain employs TRBV6-1 and TRBJ1-1, with TRBD1 matching 7 bases. The germline V gene encodes CDR1 MNHNS and CDR2 SASEGT. With 7 bases clipped from V and 5 bases from J, the junction kept 10 bases outside the gene matches. The CDR3 sequence is 14 residues long. CDR3 region: CASTSQGVGTEAFF. The CDR3 bases are TGTGCCAGCACCTCCCAGGGGGTAGGGACTGAAGCTTTCTTT.

The chain couples TRBV12-3 or TRBV12-4 to TRBJ2-5; TRBD2 matches 11 bases. The J segment lost 5 bases and the V segment lost 6 bases, leaving 5 bases of the junction unmatched. CDR3 length equals 14 residues. CDR3 residues: CASSPGLAAETQYF. Here the CDR3 DNA reads TGTGCCAGCAGCCCGGGACTAGCGGCGGAGACCCAGTACTTC.

CDR3 sequence (DNA): TGTGCCAGCAGCGTAGGAGGCGCTAATTCACCCCTCCACTTT. This codes for CASSVGGANSPLHF. The rearrangement links TRBV9 to TRBJ1-6; no reliable D call. The CDR3 totals 14 residues. Trimming took off 0 bases at V and 6 bases at J, with 7 bases between the two ends. From germline, CDR1 is SGDLS and CDR2 YYNGEE.

In this sample, this clonotype turned up a few times. The chain employs TRBV6-6 and TRBJ2-7; D remains ambiguous. Germline CDR1 and CDR2: MNHNY and SVGAGI (reference sequence). V lost 5 bases and J lost 3, with 8 bases in between. The CDR3 has 12 residues. DNA for the CDR3: TGTGCCAGCAGTAAAGGAATCTACGAGCAGTACTTC. This translates into CASSKGIYEQYF.

This clonotype has just a few counts. The chain combines TRBV15 with TRBJ1-6; weak D call: TRBD1 (6 bases). Germline V gene sequence: CDR1 LNHNV, CDR2 YYDKDF (reference sequence). The CDR3 spans 14 residues. The V end lost 3 bases, the J end lost 9 bases, and 12 bases lay between the germline ends. The CDR3 nucleotides read TGTGCCACCAGCAGGGAAGGGGGAGGTTCACCCCTCCACTTT. As protein: CATSREGGGSPLHF. The full variable domain, its missing parts supplied by reference TRBV15 and TRBJ1-6, is DAMVIQNPRYQVTQFGKPVTLSCSQTLNHNVMYWYQQKSSQAPKLLFHYYDKDFNNEADTPDNFQSRRPNTSFCFLDIRSPGLGDTAMYLCATSREGGGSPLHFGNGTRLTVT.

The CDR3 sequence is CASSQGGTYNSPLHF. The CDR3 DNA sequence: TGTGCCAGCAGCCAGGGGGGAACCTATAATTCACCCCTCCACTTT. V is TRBV14 and J is TRBJ1-6; a weak D match, TRBD1 (5 bases). V gave up 3 bases and J gave up 2 bases, with 8 bases separating them. The CDR3 consists of 15 residues. Germline loops: CDR1 SGHDN, CDR2 FVKESK.

V gene TRBV12-5 combines with J gene TRBJ1-1; D possibly corresponds to TRBD1 (5 bases). CDR3 length: 13 residues. Trimming removed 5 bases from V and 1 base from J, with 8 bases in between. CDR1 is LGHNT, CDR2 FRNRAP, per germline. The CDR3 DNA reads TGTGCTAGTGGTCACGGGACGAACACTGAAGCTTTCTTT. Its protein is CASGHGTNTEAFF.

This clonotype was picked up many times. V usage is TRBV18 and J usage is TRBJ2-2; the D gene could be TRBD1 or TRBD2 (5 bases each). The germline V and J ends were trimmed by 2 bases and 4 bases, with 11 bases remaining between them. From germline, CDR1 is KGHSH and CDR2 LQKENI. This CDR3 contains 15 residues. The CDR3 DNA reads TGTGCCAGCTCACCAGGGACGATCGCCACCGGGGAGCTGTTTTTT. It is translated as CASSPGTIATGELFF.

V gene TRBV19 combines with J gene TRBJ1-1; 9 nucleotides agree with TRBD1. Germline V gives CDR1 LNHDA, CDR2 SQIVND (reference sequence). Germline trimming cut 3 bases from V and 4 bases from J; bases unmatched to any gene: 6. CDR3 length: 15 residues. In DNA, the CDR3 is TGTGCCAGTAGTATGGGACAGGGAGGGAGCACTGAAGCTTTCTTT. Amino acid sequence: CASSMGQGGSTEAFF.